These 16 T cell receptor beta chains originate from one sample sequenced in a study of cytomegalovirus exposure and HLA in healthy donors. It was with 60 Vbeta and 13 Jbeta primers that the PCR ran. TCRdb's table, derived via immunoSEQ multiplex PCR, lists solely in-frame clones and lacks some. The repertoire holds over 85,000 clones, with roughly 80% as singletons. The specimen sequenced was PBMCs. The receptors come from a man between 25 and 39 years old in good health and CMV-seropositive.

As DNA, the CDR3 is TGTGCCAGCAGTGGACAGGGAAGCAATCAGCCCCAGCATTTT. Translation: CASSGQGSNQPQHF. The rearrangement links TRBV2 to TRBJ1-5; 7 bases are a match to TRBD1. The CDR3 length is 14 residues. J gave up 1 base and V 4 bases, and 1 base lay outside the gene matches. Looked up from germline, CDR1 is SNHLY and CDR2 is FYNNEI.

The rearrangement joins TRBV4-3 to TRBJ1-1; 7 bases are a match to TRBD1. CDR3 length: 15 amino acids. The V gene end was trimmed by 4 bases and the J gene end by 3 bases; junction bases not matched to a gene: 8. Germline V gene lookup returns CDR1 LGHNA and CDR2 YSLEER. Written as DNA, the CDR3 is TGCGCCAGCAGCCCGGGACAGCATGGGGACACTGAAGCTTTCTTT. It is translated as CASSPGQHGDTEAFF.

The chain carries TRBV19 and TRBJ2-2, with 10 bases aligning to TRBD1. Germline CDR1 reads LNHDA; CDR2 reads SQIVND (reference sequence). CDR3 length: 15 residues. With V trimmed by 9 bases and J by 5 bases, 9 bases remained unmatched. CDR3 sequence reads: CARKPGQGNTGELFF. In nucleotides, the CDR3 is TGTGCCAGAAAACCGGGACAGGGGAATACCGGGGAGCTGTTTTTT. The complete variable domain, with remaining parts taken from reference TRBV19 and TRBJ2-2, reads DGGITQSPKYLFRKEGQNVTLSCEQNLNHDAMYWYRQDPGQGLRLIYYSQIVNDFQKGDIAEGYSVSREKKESFPLTVTSAQKNPTAFYLCARKPGQGNTGELFFGEGSRLTVL.

The DNA for the CDR3 is TGTGCCAGCTCGACGGACAGGGGGCTTACCGAGCAGTACTTC. It is translated as CASSTDRGLTEQYF. This chain connects TRBV18 to TRBJ2-7, with 11 bases aligning to TRBD1. V trimming: 6 bases; J trimming: 6 bases; junction bases outside the gene matches: 7. The CDR3 is made up of 14 amino acids. Looked up from germline, CDR1 is KGHSH and CDR2 is LQKENI.

This chain uses TRBV19 with TRBJ2-7; 7 bases map to TRBD2. Germline V gives CDR1 LNHDA, CDR2 SQIVND (reference sequence). V shed 3 bases and J 9 bases; nucleotides not matched to a gene: 11. The CDR3 contains 14 residues. CDR3 nucleotides: TGTGCCAGTAGTATTAATAACGGGGGGTTCGGGCAGTACTTC. Translated, it gives CASSINNGGFGQYF.

The V call is TRBV9, the J call TRBJ2-3, with TRBD2 matching over 11 bases. The CDR3 has 15 amino acids. V lost 0 bases to trimming and J lost 5 bases; unmatched junction nucleotides: 2. Germline V gene sequence: CDR1 SGDLS, CDR2 YYNGEE. The CDR3 DNA reads TGTGCCAGCAGCGTAGGACTAGCGGGGAAAGATACGCAGTATTTT. Its translation is CASSVGLAGKDTQYF.

The chain recombines TRBV10-1 with TRBJ2-2, with TRBD2 matching 7 bases. Germline V gene lookup returns CDR1 WNHNN and CDR2 SYGVQD (reference sequence). The CDR3 sequence is 15 residues long. The trim removed 6 bases at V and 2 bases at J, leaving 6 bases unmatched. CDR3 residues: CASSAETSNTGELFF. The CDR3 region has the DNA TGCGCCAGCAGCGCTGAGACTAGCAACACCGGGGAGCTGTTTTTT.

At least ten counts were recorded for this clone. The chain joins TRBV20-1 to TRBJ1-2; D possibly corresponds to TRBD1 (5 bases). The germline V gene has CDR1 DFQATT and CDR2 SNEGSKA (reference sequence). The CDR3 length is 11 residues. V was trimmed by 3 bases and J by 6 bases, leaving 8 bases between them. The CDR3 protein is CSARLRDGYTF. In nucleotides, the CDR3 is TGCAGTGCTAGGCTCAGGGATGGCTACACCTTC.

For this clone: The sample carries other DNA sequences with the same CDR3. V and J are TRBV7-8 and TRBJ2-7, with TRBD1 matching over 7 bases. Trimming at V came to 4 bases and at J to 2 bases, leaving 5 bases not matched to a gene. The germline gives CDR1 SGHVS, CDR2 FQNEAQ. The CDR3 totals 14 residues. In DNA, the CDR3 is TGTGCCAGCAGCTCAGACAGGGAAGCCTACGAGCAGTACTTC. Its protein product is CASSSDREAYEQYF.

CDR3 in amino acids: CASSGARGQSTGELFF. The CDR3, as DNA: TGTGCCAGCAGTGGAGCAAGGGGACAGAGCACCGGGGAGCTGTTTTTT. This rearrangement joins TRBV25-1 to TRBJ2-2; 7 bases align to TRBD1. The CDR3 contains 16 residues. Per germline, CDR1 MGHDK and CDR2 SYGVNS. V dropped 4 bases and J dropped 4; count of bases not matched to a gene: 9.

The chain combines TRBV19 with TRBJ1-2; weak D call: TRBD1 (6 bases). Trimming took 7 bases from V and 6 from J, leaving 18 bases between them. Germline loops: CDR1 LNHDA, CDR2 SQIVND (reference sequence). The CDR3 length is 14 residues. The CDR3 is CASIALDRSHGYTF. CDR3 DNA sequence: TGTGCCAGTATAGCCCTGGACAGATCGCATGGCTACACCTTC.

V and J are TRBV7-9 and TRBJ2-3; 12 bases fit TRBD2. The germline V gene encodes CDR1 SEHNR and CDR2 FQNEAQ (reference sequence). V was pared by 5 bases and J by 4 bases, with 4 bases of the junction left unmatched. This CDR3 spans 15 amino acids. The DNA for the CDR3 is TGTGCCAGCAGCCTAGGACTAGCGGGGCCAGATACGCAGTATTTT. Its translation is CASSLGLAGPDTQYF.

This chain connects TRBV6-1 to TRBJ1-5; no definite D call. Trimming removed 3 bases at V and 0 bases at J, with 15 bases between. Germline CDR1 is MNHNS and CDR2 is SASEGT. The CDR3 loop spans 17 amino acids. CDR3 DNA: TGTGCCAGCAGTGAGCACCGGGGAGCCTATAGCAATCAGCCCCAGCATTTT. Protein product: CASSEHRGAYSNQPQHF.

The chain employs TRBV27 and TRBJ2-7; TRBD1 matches 12 bases. The length of the CDR3 is 14 residues. V was pared by 8 bases and J by 6 bases, with 8 bases of the junction left unmatched. Germline CDR1 and CDR2: MNHEY and SMNVEV (reference sequence). CDR3 in DNA: TGTGCCAGCCAAGCCGGGACAGGGGGCAGCGAGCAGTACTTC. Encoded protein: CASQAGTGGSEQYF.

The V gene is TRBV19, the J gene TRBJ1-5; tentatively, D is TRBD1 (6 bases). CDR3 size: 15 residues. Trimming shortened V by 5 bases and J by 3 bases, and 14 bases separated the two germline ends. CDR1 and CDR2 (germline): LNHDA, SQIVND (reference sequence). CDR3 coding DNA: TGTGCCAGTAGTCCCCAACAGGGCTCCAATCAGCCCCAGCATTTT. Its protein product is CASSPQQGSNQPQHF. The variable domain in full, completed from reference TRBV19 and TRBJ1-5, reads DGGITQSPKYLFRKEGQNVTLSCEQNLNHDAMYWYRQDPGQGLRLIYYSQIVNDFQKGDIAEGYSVSREKKESFPLTVTSAQKNPTAFYLCASSPQQGSNQPQHFGDGTRLSIL.

The V and J genes are TRBV6-5 and TRBJ2-5; 9 nucleotides match TRBD2. V trimming: 0 bases; J trimming: 1 base; junction bases outside the gene matches: 3. The CDR3 sequence is 16 residues long. Germline CDR1 is MNHEY and CDR2 is SVGAGI. CDR3 in amino acids: CASSYSARGGQETQYF. In DNA form, the CDR3 reads TGTGCCAGCAGTTACTCGGCGCGGGGGGGCCAAGAGACCCAGTACTTC.